This T cell receptor (beta chain) stems from a study of regulatory T cells in long-lasting Graves disease. Library construction for TCR beta used iRepertoire HTBI primers and Arm-PCR of CDR3 regions. TCRdb re-analysed the multiplex PCR reads in MiXCR, keeping a single row per CDR3 protein. The table lists 400,000 to 450,000 distinct CDR3 sequences, roughly a quarter of them singletons. About this clonotype: Its specificity is not known.

Study-level points and caveats: Newly diagnosed disease favored TRBV20-1 and TRBJ2-1 over persistent disease.

Specified time point: persistent/refractory GD, antithyroid drugs over 5 years with positive TRAb. Extracted PBMC RNA gave rise to the TCR library. The CDR3 sequence is 17 residues long. V was pared by 3 bases and J by 6 bases, with 11 bases of the junction left unmatched. This clonotype was sampled from a female donor with Graves disease. The rearrangement joins TRBV12-3 or TRBV12-4 to TRBJ2-2; 9 bases map to TRBD1. The sample was peripheral blood mononuclear cells (PBMCs), taken when the disease was refractory, from a patient treated with antithyroid drugs. Here the CDR3 DNA reads TGTGCCAGCAGTTTTGAGGGACAGGGTGTTCTGGCCGGGGAGCTGTTTTTT. This gives the protein CASSFEGQGVLAGELFF.